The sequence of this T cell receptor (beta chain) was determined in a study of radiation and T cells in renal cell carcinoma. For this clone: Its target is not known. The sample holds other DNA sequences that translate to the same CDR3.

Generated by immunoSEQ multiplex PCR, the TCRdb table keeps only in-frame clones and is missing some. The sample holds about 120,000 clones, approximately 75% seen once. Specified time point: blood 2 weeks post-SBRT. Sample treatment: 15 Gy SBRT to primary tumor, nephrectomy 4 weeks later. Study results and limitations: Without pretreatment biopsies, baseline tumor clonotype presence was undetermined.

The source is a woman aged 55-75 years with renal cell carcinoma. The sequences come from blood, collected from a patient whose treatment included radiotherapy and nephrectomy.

The CDR3 DNA reads TGCAGCGTTGTGGGGCGGATGAACACTGAAGCTTTCTTT. It yields the protein CSVVGRMNTEAFF. The V and J genes are TRBV29-1 and TRBJ1-1; possible D gene TRBD1, 5 bases. The V end was cut by 4 bases, the J end by 0 bases, with 9 bases between. Per the germline V gene, CDR1 is SQVTM and CDR2 is ANQGSEA. CDR3 length: 13 amino acids.